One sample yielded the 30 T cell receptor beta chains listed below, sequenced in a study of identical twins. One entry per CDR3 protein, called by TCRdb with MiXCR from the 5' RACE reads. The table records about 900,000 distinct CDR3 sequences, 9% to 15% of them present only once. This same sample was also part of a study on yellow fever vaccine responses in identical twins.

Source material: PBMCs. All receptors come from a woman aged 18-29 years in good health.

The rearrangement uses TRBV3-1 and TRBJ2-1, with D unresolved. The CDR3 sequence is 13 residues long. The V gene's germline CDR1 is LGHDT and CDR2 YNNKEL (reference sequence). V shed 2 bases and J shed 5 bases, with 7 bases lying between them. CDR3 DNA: TGTGCCAGCAGCCAATCCGACCACAATGAGCAGTTCTTC. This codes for CASSQSDHNEQFF.

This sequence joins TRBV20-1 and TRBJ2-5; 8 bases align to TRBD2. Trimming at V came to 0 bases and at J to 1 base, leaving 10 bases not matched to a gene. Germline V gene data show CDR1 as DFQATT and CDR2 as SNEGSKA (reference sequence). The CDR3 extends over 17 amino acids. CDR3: CSARDGGSGVLQETQYF. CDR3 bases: TGCAGTGCTAGAGATGGGGGTAGCGGGGTTCTCCAAGAGACCCAGTACTTC.

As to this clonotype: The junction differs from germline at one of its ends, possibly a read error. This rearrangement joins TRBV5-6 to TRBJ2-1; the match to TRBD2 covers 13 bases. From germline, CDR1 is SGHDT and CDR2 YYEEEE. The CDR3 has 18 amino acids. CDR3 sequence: CASITGTSGVGSYSEQFF. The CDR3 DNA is TGTGCCAGCATTACCGGGACTAGCGGGGTGGGATCCTACAGTGAGCAGTTCTTC.

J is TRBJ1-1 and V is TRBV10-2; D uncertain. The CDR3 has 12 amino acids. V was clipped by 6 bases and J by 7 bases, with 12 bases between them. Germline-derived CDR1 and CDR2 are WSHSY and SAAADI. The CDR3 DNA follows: TGCGCCAGCAGCGGGCCCTGGGGTGAAGCTTTCTTT. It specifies CASSGPWGEAFF.

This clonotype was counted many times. CDR3 loop: CASSYPGGFSPLHF. CDR3 coding DNA: TGTGCCAGCAGCTACCCCGGGGGCTTTTCACCCCTCCACTTT. The chain is built from TRBV7-8 and TRBJ1-6, with a weak D call TRBD1 (6 bases). Trimming removed 4 bases at V and 9 bases at J, with 13 bases between. The CDR3 runs 14 residues. Germline V gene sequence: CDR1 SGHVS, CDR2 FQNEAQ.

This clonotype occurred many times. The CDR3 bases are TGCAGTGCGCCAGGACAGCTTAACTATGGCTACACCTTC. This codes for CSAPGQLNYGYTF. The chain links TRBV20-1 to TRBJ1-2; D is possibly TRBD1 (6 bases). There are 13 residues in the CDR3. Germline V gene lookup returns CDR1 DFQATT and CDR2 SNEGSKA (reference sequence). Trimming cost V 6 bases and J 1 base, with 12 bases left between them.

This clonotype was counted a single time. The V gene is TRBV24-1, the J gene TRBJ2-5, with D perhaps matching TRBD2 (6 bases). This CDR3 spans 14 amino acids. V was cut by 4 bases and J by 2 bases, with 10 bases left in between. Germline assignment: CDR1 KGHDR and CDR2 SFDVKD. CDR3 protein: CATSEPGEQETQYF. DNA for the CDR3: TGTGCCACCAGTGAACCGGGAGAGCAAGAGACCCAGTACTTC.

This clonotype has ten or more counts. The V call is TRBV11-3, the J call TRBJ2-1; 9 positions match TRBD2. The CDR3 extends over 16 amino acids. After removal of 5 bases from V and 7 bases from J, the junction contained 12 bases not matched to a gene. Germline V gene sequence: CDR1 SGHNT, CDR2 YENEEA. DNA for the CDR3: TGTGCCAGCAGCCCTCGAACTAGCGGGTCTCAAAATGAGCAGTTCTTC. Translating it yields CASSPRTSGSQNEQFF.

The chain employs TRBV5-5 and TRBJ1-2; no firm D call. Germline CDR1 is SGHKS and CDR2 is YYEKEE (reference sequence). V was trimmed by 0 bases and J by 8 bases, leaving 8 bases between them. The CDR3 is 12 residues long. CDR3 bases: TGTGCCAGCAGCTTGGAGGCCTTAGGCTACACCTTC. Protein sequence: CASSLEALGYTF.

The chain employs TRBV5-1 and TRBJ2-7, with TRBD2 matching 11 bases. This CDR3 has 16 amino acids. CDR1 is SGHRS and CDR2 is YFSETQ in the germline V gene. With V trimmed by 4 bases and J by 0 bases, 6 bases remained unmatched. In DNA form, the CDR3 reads TGCGCCAGCAGCGTGGGGACTAGCGGCCTCTCCTACGAGCAGTACTTC. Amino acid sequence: CASSVGTSGLSYEQYF.

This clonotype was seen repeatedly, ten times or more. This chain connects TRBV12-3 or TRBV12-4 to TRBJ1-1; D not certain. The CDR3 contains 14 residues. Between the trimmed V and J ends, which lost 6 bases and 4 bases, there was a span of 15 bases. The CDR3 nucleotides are TGTGCCAGCAGCCGCGAGGGCCCGGGCACTGAAGCTTTCTTT. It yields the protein CASSREGPGTEAFF.

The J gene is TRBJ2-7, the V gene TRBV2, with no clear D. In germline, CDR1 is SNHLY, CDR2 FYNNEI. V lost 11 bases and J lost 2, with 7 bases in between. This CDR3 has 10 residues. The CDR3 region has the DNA TGTGCCGTCCGAGCCTACGAGCAGTACTTC. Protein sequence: CAVRAYEQYF.

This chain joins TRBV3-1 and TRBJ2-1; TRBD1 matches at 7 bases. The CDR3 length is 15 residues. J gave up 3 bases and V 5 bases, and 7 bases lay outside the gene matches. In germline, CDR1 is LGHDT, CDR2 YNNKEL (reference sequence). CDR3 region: CASSRSGQIYNEQFF. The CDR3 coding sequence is TGTGCCAGCAGCAGATCGGGACAGATCTACAATGAGCAGTTCTTC.

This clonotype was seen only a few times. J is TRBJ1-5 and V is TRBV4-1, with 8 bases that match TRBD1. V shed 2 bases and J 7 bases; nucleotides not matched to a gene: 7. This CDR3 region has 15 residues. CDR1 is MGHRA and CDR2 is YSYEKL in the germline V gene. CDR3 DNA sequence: TGCGCCAGCAGCCAAAAGCCAGGGGGCGGGCAGCCCCAGCATTTT. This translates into CASSQKPGGGQPQHF.

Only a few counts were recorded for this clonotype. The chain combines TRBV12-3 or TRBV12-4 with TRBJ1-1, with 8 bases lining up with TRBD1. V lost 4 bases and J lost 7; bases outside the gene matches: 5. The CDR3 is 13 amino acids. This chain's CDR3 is CASSYGQGNEAFF. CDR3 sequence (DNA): TGTGCCAGCAGTTACGGACAGGGCAATGAAGCTTTCTTT.

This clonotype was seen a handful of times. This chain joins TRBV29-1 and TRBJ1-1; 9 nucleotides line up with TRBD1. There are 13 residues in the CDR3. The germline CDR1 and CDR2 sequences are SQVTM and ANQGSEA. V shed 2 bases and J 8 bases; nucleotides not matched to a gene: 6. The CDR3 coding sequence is TGCAGCGTTGAAAGCACAGGGGGCGCGGAAGCTTTCTTT. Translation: CSVESTGGAEAFF.

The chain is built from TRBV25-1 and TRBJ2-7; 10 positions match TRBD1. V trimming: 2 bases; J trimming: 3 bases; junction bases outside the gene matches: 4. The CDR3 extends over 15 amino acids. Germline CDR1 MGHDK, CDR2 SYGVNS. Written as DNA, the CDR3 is TGTGCCAGCAGTGAAGTCGGACAGGGGGACTACGAGCAGTACTTC. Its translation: CASSEVGQGDYEQYF.

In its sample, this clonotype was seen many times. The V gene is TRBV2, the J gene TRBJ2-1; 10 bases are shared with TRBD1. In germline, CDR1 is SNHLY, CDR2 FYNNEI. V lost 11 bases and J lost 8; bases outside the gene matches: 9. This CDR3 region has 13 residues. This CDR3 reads CARRQGAFDEQFF. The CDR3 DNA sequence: TGTGCCCGGAGACAGGGGGCTTTCGATGAGCAGTTCTTC.

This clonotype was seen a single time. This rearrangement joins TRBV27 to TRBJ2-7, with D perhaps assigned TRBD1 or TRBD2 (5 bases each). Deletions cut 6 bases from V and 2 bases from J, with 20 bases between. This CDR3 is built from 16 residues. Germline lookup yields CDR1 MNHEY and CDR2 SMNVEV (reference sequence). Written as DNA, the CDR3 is TGTGCCAGCAGGACCCCTCTGGGACGGGATCCCTACGAGCAGTACTTC. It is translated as CASRTPLGRDPYEQYF.

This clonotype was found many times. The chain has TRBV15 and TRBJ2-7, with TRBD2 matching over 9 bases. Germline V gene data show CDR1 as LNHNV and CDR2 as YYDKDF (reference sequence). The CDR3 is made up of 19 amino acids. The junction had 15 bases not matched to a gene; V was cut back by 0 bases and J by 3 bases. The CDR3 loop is CATSREGLLSSGSLYEQYF. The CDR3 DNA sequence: TGTGCCACCAGCAGAGAGGGCCTTCTGAGTAGCGGGAGCCTCTACGAGCAGTACTTC.

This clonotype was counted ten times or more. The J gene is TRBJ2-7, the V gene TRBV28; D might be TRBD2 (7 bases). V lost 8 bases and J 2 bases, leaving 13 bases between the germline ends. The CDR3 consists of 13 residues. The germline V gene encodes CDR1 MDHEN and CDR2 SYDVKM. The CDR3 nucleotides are TGTGCCAGCTGGGACGGGGGGCCCTACGAGCAGTACGTC. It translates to CASWDGGPYEQYV.

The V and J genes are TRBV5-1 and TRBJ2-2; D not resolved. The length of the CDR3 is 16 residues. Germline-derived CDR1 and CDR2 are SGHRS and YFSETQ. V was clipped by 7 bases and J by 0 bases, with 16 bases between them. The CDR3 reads CASRLLGTANTGELFF. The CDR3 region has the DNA TGCGCCAGCCGACTGTTGGGCACCGCGAACACCGGGGAGCTGTTTTTT.

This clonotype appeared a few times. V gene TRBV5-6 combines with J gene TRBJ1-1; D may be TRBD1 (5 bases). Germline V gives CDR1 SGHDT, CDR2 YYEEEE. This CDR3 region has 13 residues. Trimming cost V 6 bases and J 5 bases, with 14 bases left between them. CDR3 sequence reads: CASIPQGLTEAFF. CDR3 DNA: TGTGCCAGCATCCCTCAGGGACTGACTGAAGCTTTCTTT.

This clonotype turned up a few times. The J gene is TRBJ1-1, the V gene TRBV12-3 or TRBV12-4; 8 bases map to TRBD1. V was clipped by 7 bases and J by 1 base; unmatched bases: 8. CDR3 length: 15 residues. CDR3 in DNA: TGTGCCAGCACCCCGAGGACAGGGACGAACACTGAAGCTTTCTTT. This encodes CASTPRTGTNTEAFF.

The CDR3 region is CAISESVQGNQPQHF. The CDR3 DNA sequence: TGTGCCATCAGTGAGTCGGTACAGGGGAATCAGCCCCAGCATTTT. The chain couples TRBV10-3 to TRBJ1-5; 7 bases map to TRBD1. Trimming at V came to 0 bases and at J to 4 bases, leaving 3 bases not matched to a gene. From germline, CDR1 is ENHRY and CDR2 SYGVKD. This CDR3 has 15 amino acids.

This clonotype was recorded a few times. The CDR3 here is CASRGGVPWPQHF. DNA for the CDR3: TGTGCCAGCAGGGGGGGAGTGCCATGGCCCCAGCATTTT. This chain uses TRBV28 with TRBJ1-5; a possible D gene is TRBD1 (5 bases). Germline assignment: CDR1 MDHEN and CDR2 SYDVKM. V shed 6 bases and J shed 9 bases, with 15 bases lying between them. The CDR3 is 13 residues long.

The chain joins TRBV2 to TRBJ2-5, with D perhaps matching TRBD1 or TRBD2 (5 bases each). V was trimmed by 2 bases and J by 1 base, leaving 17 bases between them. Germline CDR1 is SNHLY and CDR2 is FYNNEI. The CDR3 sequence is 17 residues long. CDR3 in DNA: TGTGCCAGCAGTGAACTGGAATCCCCTGGGACCCAAGAGACCCAGTACTTC. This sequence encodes CASSELESPGTQETQYF.

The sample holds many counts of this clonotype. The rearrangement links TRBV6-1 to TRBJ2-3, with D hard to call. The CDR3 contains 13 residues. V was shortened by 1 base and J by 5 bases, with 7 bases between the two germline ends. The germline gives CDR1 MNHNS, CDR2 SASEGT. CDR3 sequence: CASSEEAEDTQYF. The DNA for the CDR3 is TGTGCCAGCAGTGAAGAGGCGGAAGATACGCAGTATTTT.

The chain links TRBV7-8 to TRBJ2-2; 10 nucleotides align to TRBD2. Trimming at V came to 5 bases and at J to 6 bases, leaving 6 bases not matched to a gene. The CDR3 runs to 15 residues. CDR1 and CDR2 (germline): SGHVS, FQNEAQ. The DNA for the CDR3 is TGTGCCAGCAGCGTCAGCGGGGGGGCTTCCGGGGAGCTGTTTTTT. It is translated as CASSVSGGASGELFF.

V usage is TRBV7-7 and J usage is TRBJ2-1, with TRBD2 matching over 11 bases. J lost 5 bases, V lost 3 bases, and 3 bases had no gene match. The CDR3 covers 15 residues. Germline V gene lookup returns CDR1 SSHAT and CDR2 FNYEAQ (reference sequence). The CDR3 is CASSFRLAGHNEQFF. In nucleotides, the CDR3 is TGTGCCAGCAGCTTCCGACTAGCGGGGCACAATGAGCAGTTCTTC. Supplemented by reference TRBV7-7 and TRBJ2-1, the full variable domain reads GAGVSQSPRYKVTKRGQDVTLRCDPISSHATLYWYQQALGQGPEFLTYFNYEAQPDKSGLPSDRFSAERPEGSISTLTIQRTEQRDSAMYRCASSFRLAGHNEQFFGPGTRLTVL.